Here is one T cell receptor (beta chain) with its context. The source of the sample is a study of cytomegalovirus exposure and HLA in healthy donors. Looking at the study overall: Sequencing of roughly 180 million T cells in an earlier analysis found 100 million to 140 million unique TCR beta sequences.

This CDR3 region has 14 residues. Trimming took 2 bases from V and 3 from J; bases not matched to a gene: 3. Germline assignment: CDR1 SGHAT and CDR2 FQNNGV. Use of 60 Vbeta and 13 Jbeta primers characterized the PCR. Data came from immunoSEQ multiplex PCR; TCRdb stores just in-frame clones and leaves some out. The repertoire consists of roughly 200,000 clones, with more than 85% occurring once and the leading ten covering more than 0.8%. Donors sampled were nominally healthy, though unrecorded immune exposures were likely. Sequenced input: PBMCs. The chain is built from TRBV11-2 and TRBJ1-2; TRBD1 agrees at 7 bases. The source of this sequence is a woman between 18 and 29 years old in good health and CMV-seronegative. CDR3 DNA: TGTGCCAGCAGCTTAACTCAGGGGGACTATGGCTACACCTTC. Protein: CASSLTQGDYGYTF.